This T cell receptor beta chain was captured in a study of CD8+CD57+ T cells in acquired aplastic anemia. Study in general: When averaged, DNA from sorted CD4+ and CD8+ cells came to around 3.1 ug. The study, taken as a whole, reports: In CD8+ cells, Simpson's diversity showed no significant difference between patients and controls.

Flow cytometry had shown expanded CD8+CD57+ cells in the patients chosen for sequencing. A severe acquired aplastic anemia diagnosis applied to all patients. No therapy was given to patients before blood sampling. Worth noting for this clonotype: Antigen unknown.

J was trimmed by 8 bases and V by 7 bases; bases with no gene match: 6. The CDR3 sequence is 14 residues long. Germline lookup yields CDR1 SGHTA and CDR2 FQGNSA. According to the study, genomic DNA was the template for TCR beta VDJ and CDR3 profiling. One entry per CDR3 protein results from TCRdb running MiXCR on the reads. The sample carries roughly 220,000 distinct CDR3 sequences, about 62% recorded once. Sequencing used sorted CD4+, CD8+, or CD8+CD57+ T cells (not recorded which) from PBMCs. V is TRBV7-2 and J is TRBJ2-1, with 12 bases lining up with TRBD1. This clonotype was obtained from a human donor with aplastic anemia. CDR3 bases: TGTGCCAGCACCCCGGGACAGGGGGCCCATGAGCAGTTCTTC. Amino acids: CASTPGQGAHEQFF.